Following are 20 T cell receptor beta chains from one sample sequenced in a study of blood T cell repertoires in COVID-19. TCRdb's table, derived via immunoSEQ multiplex PCR, lists solely in-frame clones and lacks some. The sample has some 300,000 clones; roughly 90% are singletons. Sequencing was done on a sample of PBMCs or T cells enriched from blood (not recorded which). Every receptor here comes from a woman aged 45 to 65 who had been exposed to COVID-19.

The chain employs TRBV2 and TRBJ2-5; 11 bases align to TRBD2. The junction had 1 base not matched to a gene; V was cut back by 7 bases and J by 0 bases. Per germline, CDR1 SNHLY and CDR2 FYNNEI. CDR3 length: 14 amino acids. In nucleotides, the CDR3 is TGTGCCAGCACTAGCGGGGGGAACCAAGAGACCCAGTACTTC. Protein sequence: CASTSGGNQETQYF.

The CDR3 protein is CASSSIGEPSTDTQYF. DNA for the CDR3: TGTGCCAGCAGTTCGATCGGGGAGCCGAGCACAGATACGCAGTATTTT. The chain couples TRBV28 to TRBJ2-3; D is possibly TRBD2 (5 bases). There are 16 residues in the CDR3. V was pared by 4 bases and J by 0 bases, with 14 bases between. CDR1 and CDR2 (germline): MDHEN, SYDVKM.

Details on this clone: The junction departs from the called germline gene at one end, perhaps through a read error. The J gene is TRBJ1-1, the V gene TRBV2; 8 bases are shared with TRBD1. CDR1 is SNHLY, CDR2 FYNNEI, per germline. The CDR3 has 16 amino acids. CDR3 in DNA: TGTGCCAGCATTGAAAAAAGGACAGGGTGGGGCACTGAAGCTTTCTTT. Amino acid sequence: CASIEKRTGWGTEAFF.

The chain is built from TRBV7-9 and TRBJ1-6; weak D call: TRBD1 (6 bases). Germline V gene data show CDR1 as SEHNR and CDR2 as FQNEAQ (reference sequence). The CDR3 extends over 14 amino acids. V was trimmed by 6 bases and J by 7 bases, leaving 13 bases between them. The CDR3 region is CASRTGTPNSPLHF. In DNA, the CDR3 is TGTGCCAGCAGAACCGGGACACCAAATTCACCCCTCCACTTT.

The chain carries TRBV28 and TRBJ1-2; no reliable D call. Trimming took 8 bases from V and 3 from J, leaving 4 bases between them. The CDR3 length is 10 residues. Germline CDR1 MDHEN, CDR2 SYDVKM. The CDR3: CASGDYGYTF. As DNA, the CDR3 is TGTGCCAGCGGAGACTATGGCTACACCTTC.

The chain is built from TRBV4-1 and TRBJ2-7; possible D gene TRBD2, 6 bases. Trimming cost V 0 bases and J 4 bases, with 13 bases left between them. The germline V gene has CDR1 MGHRA and CDR2 YSYEKL. There are 15 residues in the CDR3. DNA for the CDR3: TGCGCCAGCAGCCAAGAAGCGCGGGGTTCGTACGAGCAGTACTTC. Translated, it gives CASSQEARGSYEQYF.

The chain has TRBV7-8 and TRBJ2-7; no clear D gene. Trimming cost V 5 bases and J 5 bases, with 10 bases left between them. Germline V gene lookup returns CDR1 SGHVS and CDR2 FQNEAQ. The CDR3 is 12 amino acids. The CDR3 reads CASSHPVDEQYF. The CDR3 DNA sequence: TGTGCCAGCAGCCACCCGGTGGACGAGCAGTACTTC.

This clone has just a few counts. V is TRBV4-1 and J is TRBJ1-1; unclear D gene. Germline-derived CDR1 and CDR2 are MGHRA and YSYEKL. This CDR3 is 18 amino acids long. The ends were cut back, 4 bases at V and 1 base at J, with 22 bases in the middle. The CDR3 loop is CASSPGIYIMRGNTEAFF. The CDR3 coding sequence is TGCGCCAGCAGCCCCGGGATCTATATCATGCGAGGGAACACTGAAGCTTTCTTT.

This chain's CDR3 is CASSSTGLATGELFF. The CDR3 nucleotides read TGTGCCAGCAGTTCAACGGGACTAGCGACCGGGGAGCTGTTTTTT. The chain couples TRBV27 to TRBJ2-2; 10 nucleotides match TRBD2. This CDR3 has 15 residues. CDR1 MNHEY and CDR2 SMNVEV come from the germline V gene (reference sequence). J was trimmed by 5 bases and V by 4 bases; bases with no gene match: 4.

The J gene is TRBJ2-7, the V gene TRBV27, with TRBD1 as a possible D gene (6 bases). Trimming cost V 7 bases and J 0 bases, with 10 bases left between them. CDR1 and CDR2 from the germline V gene are MNHEY and SMNVEV (reference sequence). There are 13 residues in the CDR3. The CDR3 nucleotides are TGTGCCAGCACTACAGGGACCTCCTACGAGCAGTACTTC. Translated: CASTTGTSYEQYF.

The chain links TRBV4-1 to TRBJ1-5; D might be TRBD1 (5 bases). V lost 0 bases, J lost 1 base, and 13 bases lay in between. The CDR3 totals 17 residues. Germline CDR1 reads MGHRA; CDR2 reads YSYEKL. The CDR3 DNA is TGCGCCAGCAGCCAAGACCCGGGACTCGAGAGCAATCAGCCCCAGCATTTT. It codes for CASSQDPGLESNQPQHF.

This clone was found a few times. The chain recombines TRBV28 with TRBJ1-5; D ambiguous. V was shortened by 6 bases and J by 0 bases, with 24 bases between the two germline ends. Per germline, CDR1 MDHEN and CDR2 SYDVKM. The CDR3 contains 19 residues. The CDR3 region is CASRRPGSPGRYSNQPQHF. CDR3 coding DNA: TGTGCCAGCAGGCGTCCCGGTTCGCCCGGGAGATATAGCAATCAGCCCCAGCATTTT.

The rearrangement joins TRBV5-1 to TRBJ1-2; D possibly corresponds to TRBD1 (6 bases). Germline CDR1 reads SGHRS; CDR2 reads YFSETQ. This CDR3 has 15 residues. V was cut by 0 bases and J by 4 bases, with 13 bases left in between. CDR3 amino acids: CASSLGDNIPYGYTF. The CDR3 DNA follows: TGCGCCAGCAGCTTGGGGGACAACATACCCTATGGCTACACCTTC.

Worth noting for this clone: This specimen includes other DNA sequences encoding the same CDR3. This chain links TRBV3-1 (or the pseudogene TRBV3-2) with TRBJ1-2, with D unclear. The V end lost 0 bases, the J end lost 2 bases, and 4 bases lay between the germline ends. Germline lookup yields CDR1 LGHDT and CDR2 YNNKEL (reference sequence). The CDR3 extends over 13 amino acids. The DNA for the CDR3 is TGTGCCAGCAGCCAAGACAGGAACTATGGCTACACCTTC. Its translation is CASSQDRNYGYTF.

V and J are TRBV15 and TRBJ1-2, with 10 positions matching TRBD1. This CDR3 spans 15 amino acids. Germline CDR1 and CDR2: LNHNV and YYDKDF (reference sequence). V dropped 5 bases and J dropped 4; count of bases not matched to a gene: 7. DNA of the CDR3: TGTGCCACCAGCCGACTGGGACAGGGGCTCTATGGCTACACCTTC. Translating it yields CATSRLGQGLYGYTF.

The chain links TRBV30 to TRBJ2-7, with 9 bases identical to TRBD1. CDR1 and CDR2 from the germline V gene are GTSNPN and SVGIG (reference sequence). With 5 bases clipped from V and 3 bases from J, the junction kept 8 bases outside the gene matches. The CDR3 has 14 residues. CDR3 nucleotides: TGTGCCTGGGGGGGGACAGGGAAAGACTACGAGCAGTACTTC. Its protein product is CAWGGTGKDYEQYF.

The genes are TRBV30 and TRBJ2-2; 7 bases map to TRBD1. V was clipped by 5 bases and J by 4 bases; unmatched bases: 10. CDR3 size: 15 residues. The germline gives CDR1 GTSNPN, CDR2 SVGIG (reference sequence). In DNA, the CDR3 is TGTGCCTGGCTTGTAACCGGGACAGTCACCGGGGAGCTGTTTTTT. This translates into CAWLVTGTVTGELFF.

The chain uses TRBV30 and TRBJ1-6, with a tentative D call TRBD1 (6 bases). The CDR3 is 14 residues long. Trimming took off 3 bases at V and 6 bases at J, with 12 bases between the two ends. Germline V gives CDR1 GTSNPN, CDR2 SVGIG (reference sequence). CDR3 bases: TGTGCCTGGAGGGACAGTCCCCCTAATTCACCCCTCCACTTT. Amino acid sequence: CAWRDSPPNSPLHF.

The chain carries TRBV11-3 and TRBJ1-1; a weak D match, TRBD1 (5 bases). Germline-derived CDR1 and CDR2 are SGHNT and YENEEA. The CDR3 covers 15 residues. The germline V and J ends were trimmed by 5 bases and 1 base, with 14 bases remaining between them. CDR3 amino acids: CASSEKDQGNTEAFF. As DNA, the CDR3 is TGTGCCAGCAGCGAAAAGGATCAGGGGAACACTGAAGCTTTCTTT.

V is TRBV5-1 and J is TRBJ1-1, with D possibly TRBD1 on 6 matching bases. CDR1 and CDR2 from the germline V gene are SGHRS and YFSETQ. Trimming shortened V by 4 bases and J by 5 bases, and 12 bases separated the two germline ends. The CDR3 is 13 residues long. For the CDR3, the DNA is TGCGCCAGCAGCGTAGCAGGGGAAACTGAAGCTTTCTTT. Translated, it gives CASSVAGETEAFF. Using reference TRBV5-1 and TRBJ1-1 for the parts outside the CDR3, the full variable domain is KAGVTQTPRYLIKTRGQQVTLSCSPISGHRSVSWYQQTPGQGLQFLFEYFSETQRNKGNFPGRFSGRQFSNSRSEMNVSTLELGDSALYLCASSVAGETEAFFGQGTRLTVV.